This is a list of T cell receptor beta chains from one sample in a study of blood T cell repertoires in COVID-19. Repertoires were generated with immunoSEQ multiplex PCR, while TCRdb's copy carries only in-frame clones and drops some. The table records about 200,000 clones, around nine tenths of them present only once. Sample: peripheral blood. Source of these receptors: a man between 18 and 35 years old with active or convalescent COVID-19. CDR3s include the opening cysteine and the closing phenylalanine or tryptophan. The order of the fields is V gene, clone size, J gene, D gene, CDR3 DNA, CDR3 protein. A D gene is named only where the DNA matches it firmly. Clone size is shown for a subset of rows, as once, few, many or a class of expanded clone.

TRBV24-1,-,TRBJ1-5,-,TGTGCCACCAGTTCGTTACAGAGCCACAATCAGCCCCAGCATTTT,CATSSLQSHNQPQHF
TRBV5-4,-,TRBJ1-1,-,TGTGCCAGCAGCTCTACGGGGTACACTGAAGCTTTCTTT,CASSSTGYTEAFF
TRBV12-5,-,TRBJ1-1,-,TGTGCTAGTGGTTTGGTAATAGCAGGGGCCACTGAAGCTTTCTTT,CASGLVIAGATEAFF
TRBV28,-,TRBJ2-5,TRBD2,TGTGCCAGCAGTTCTCCGGGACTAGCGGAGACCCAGTACTTC,CASSSPGLAETQYF
TRBV7-9,-,TRBJ1-6,TRBD1,TGTGCCAGCAGCTCGACCACACAGGGGGCCGGCTCACCCCTCCACTTT,CASSSTTQGAGSPLHF
TRBV4-3,-,TRBJ1-6,-,TGCGCCAGCAGCCAAGATCGCAGGGGTTATTCACCCCTCCACTTT,CASSQDRRGYSPLHF
TRBV12-3/TRBV12-4,once,TRBJ1-2,-,TGTGCCAGCAGTTCCCTAGTTAAGTATGGCTACACCTTC,CASSSLVKYGYTF
TRBV2,-,TRBJ1-5,TRBD1,TGTGCCAGCAGTCGGACAGGGAGTGGTCAGCCCCAGCATTTT,CASSRTGSGQPQHF
TRBV2,once,TRBJ2-2,TRBD2,TGTGCCAGCAGTCAGAGACTAGCGGGAGGTTTCGGGGAGCTGTTTTTT,CASSQRLAGGFGELFF
TRBV10-3,-,TRBJ1-1,-,TGTGCCATCGCGACGCGGGATATGAACACTGAAGCTTTCTTT,CAIATRDMNTEAFF
TRBV5-6,once,TRBJ1-1,-,TGTGCCAGCAGCTTGGCCGGTCGGGTGGCCACTGAAGCTTTCTTT,CASSLAGRVATEAFF
TRBV12-3/TRBV12-4,-,TRBJ1-4,-,TGTGCCAGCAACACACAGGGTGGGGAAAAACTGTTTTTT,CASNTQGGEKLFF
TRBV10-3,-,TRBJ1-1,-,TGTGCCATCAGTGATTCCCAGGAAGCTTTCTTT,CAISDSQEAFF
TRBV19,-,TRBJ2-7,-,TGTGCCAGTAGTCGAGAACTCTCCTACGAGCAGTACTTC,CASSRELSYEQYF
TRBV18,-,TRBJ1-2,TRBD1,TGTGCCAGCTCCAGGGACAGGGCTAACTATGGCTACACCTTC,CASSRDRANYGYTF
TRBV12-5,-,TRBJ1-5,-,TGTGCTAGTGGTTTGTCGGCGGGGCGCCAGCCCCAGCATTTT,CASGLSAGRQPQHF
TRBV12-3/TRBV12-4,-,TRBJ1-1,-,TGTGCCAGCAGTTTAGAGGAGACTGAAGCTTTCTTT,CASSLEETEAFF
TRBV11-2,-,TRBJ1-2,TRBD1,TGTGCCAGCAGCTCAGGACAGGGGAATTATGGCTACACCTTC,CASSSGQGNYGYTF
TRBV29-1,-,TRBJ2-7,-,TGCAGCGTTGTAGGGAGCTCCTACGAGCAGTACTTC,CSVVGSSYEQYF
TRBV5-8,once,TRBJ1-1,TRBD1,TGTGCCAGCAGCTTGGGGAGGGGGCGCGGGACTGAAGCTTTCTTT,CASSLGRGRGTEAFF
TRBV18,few,TRBJ1-2,TRBD1,TGTGCCAGCTCACGGTCTCACCAGTCGGAGGGACAGCCTTATGGCTACACCTTC,CASSRSHQSEGQPYGYTF
TRBV28,-,TRBJ2-1,-,TGTGCCAGCAGTTTAGGGCGCAGGGGCCGCGACAATGAGCAGTTCTTC,CASSLGRRGRDNEQFF
TRBV7-8,-,TRBJ2-1,-,TGTGCCAGCAGCTCACGGGTCGTTTCTCCCAATGAGCAGTTCTTC,CASSSRVVSPNEQFF
TRBV28,-,TRBJ2-1,TRBD2,TGTGCCAGCAGTCCTAGCGGGAGTCAGTACAATGAGCAGTTCTTC,CASSPSGSQYNEQFF
TRBV6-5,-,TRBJ2-1,TRBD2,TGTGCCAGCAGTTACTTGGGACTAGGTGAGCAGTTCTTC,CASSYLGLGEQFF
TRBV6-4,once,TRBJ2-3,-,TGTGCCAGCAGTGACTCGTTGGACTCAGATACGCAGTATTTT,CASSDSLDSDTQYF
TRBV7-2,-,TRBJ2-7,TRBD1,TGTGCCAGCAGCTTAGAGGACAGGGACGATTACGAGCAGTACTTC,CASSLEDRDDYEQYF
TRBV7-6,-,TRBJ2-5,TRBD1,TGTGCCAGCAGCCCGGGGACAGGGGGCGGGGAGACCCAGTACTTC,CASSPGTGGGETQYF
TRBV7-6,-,TRBJ1-1,-,TGTGCCAGCAGCTTAGTCGTGAACACTGAAGCTTTCTTT,CASSLVVNTEAFF
TRBV6-5,-,TRBJ1-1,TRBD1,TGTGCCAGCAGACCCGGACAGGAGGAAGCTTTCTTT,CASRPGQEEAFF
TRBV6-5,-,TRBJ2-7,TRBD2,TGTGCCAGCAGTCCCCAGCGGGGGATCTACGAGCAGTACTTC,CASSPQRGIYEQYF
TRBV24-1,-,TRBJ1-4,-,TGTGCCACCAGTGACCCGACTAATGAAAAACTGTTTTTT,CATSDPTNEKLFF
TRBV6-6,-,TRBJ1-1,-,TGTGCCAGCTGCCAGGGGAACACTGAAGCTTTCTTT,CASCQGNTEAFF
TRBV5-4,-,TRBJ2-7,-,TGTGCCAGCAGCTTGCGGACAGCCGCCTCCTACGAGCAGTACTTC,CASSLRTAASYEQYF
TRBV15,once,TRBJ2-7,-,TGTGCCACCAGCAGAGATCGGGGTTACGAGCAGTACTTC,CATSRDRGYEQYF
TRBV19,-,TRBJ1-5,TRBD1,TGTGCCAGTAAAACACCGGGACAGGGGGCAAGCAATCAGCCCCAGCATTTT,CASKTPGQGASNQPQHF
TRBV5-4,-,TRBJ2-7,TRBD2,TGTGCCAGCAGCCTTGGTCTAGCGGACCTCTCCTACGAGCAGTACTTC,CASSLGLADLSYEQYF
TRBV11-2,-,TRBJ1-1,TRBD1,TGTGCCAGCAGCAGGGACAGGGTAACTGAAGCTTTCTTT,CASSRDRVTEAFF
TRBV19,-,TRBJ1-2,TRBD1,TGTGCCAGTAGCGAAACCGGGACAGGGGTGGATGGCTACACCTTC,CASSETGTGVDGYTF
TRBV9,-,TRBJ2-1,TRBD2,TGTGCCAGCAGCCTCATTGCGGGAGCAAGTAATGAGCAGTTCTTC,CASSLIAGASNEQFF
TRBV5-1,-,TRBJ2-4,TRBD1,TGCGCCAGCAGCCGGGACAGGGGCGACCGAAAAAACATTCAGTACTTC,CASSRDRGDRKNIQYF
TRBV10-3,-,TRBJ2-1,TRBD2,TGTGCCATCAGGAGACTAGCGGACAATGAGCAGTTCTTC,CAIRRLADNEQFF
TRBV27,-,TRBJ1-1,TRBD1,TGTGCCAGCAGTTTAGGCAGGGGGAGTCAGGACACTGAAGCTTTCTTT,CASSLGRGSQDTEAFF